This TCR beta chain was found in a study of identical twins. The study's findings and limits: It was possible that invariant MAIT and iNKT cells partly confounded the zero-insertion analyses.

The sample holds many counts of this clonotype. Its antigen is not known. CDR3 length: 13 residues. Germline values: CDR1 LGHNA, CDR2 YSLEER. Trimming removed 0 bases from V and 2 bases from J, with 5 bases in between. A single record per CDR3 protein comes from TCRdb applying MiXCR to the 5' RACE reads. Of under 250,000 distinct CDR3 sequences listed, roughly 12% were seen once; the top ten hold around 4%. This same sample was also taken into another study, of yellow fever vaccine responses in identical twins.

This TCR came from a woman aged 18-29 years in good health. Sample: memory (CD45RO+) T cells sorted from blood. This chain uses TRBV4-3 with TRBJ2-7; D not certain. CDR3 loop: CASSQDYAYEQYF. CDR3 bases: TGCGCCAGCAGCCAAGATTACGCCTACGAGCAGTACTTC.